Below, 27 T cell receptor beta chains from the same sample are listed, as sequenced in a study of shared clonotypes between healthy human individuals. The assay was immunoSEQ multiplex PCR, and TCRdb's table has in-frame clones only and misses some. The sample lists 1,500,000 or so clones, around 95% occurring once. Material for sequencing was naive CD4+ T cells sorted from blood. The subset: CD45RA+ positively selected. These receptors originate from a man under 40 in good health.

The chain couples TRBV7-6 to TRBJ2-1; a possible D gene is TRBD2 (6 bases). Trimming removed 0 bases from V and 9 bases from J, with 18 bases in between. Germline CDR1 SGHVS, CDR2 FNYEAQ. The CDR3 is made up of 16 amino acids. In DNA, the CDR3 is TGTGCCAGCAGCTTAGCGGTAGTAGCGGCCCCGGGTGAGCAGTTCTTC. Residues: CASSLAVVAAPGEQFF.

This chain joins TRBV5-6 and TRBJ1-2; TRBD1 agrees at 8 bases. The CDR3 consists of 17 residues. In germline, CDR1 is SGHDT, CDR2 YYEEEE. V gave up 1 base and J gave up 0 bases; unmatched junction bases: 8. CDR3 DNA: TGTGCCAGCAGCTTGACCAGGGGGCGGGTTACTAACTATGGCTACACCTTC. The encoded protein is CASSLTRGRVTNYGYTF.

Only one count was recorded for this clone. The chain uses TRBV6-5 and TRBJ2-7; 8 nucleotides agree with TRBD1. The junction had 5 bases not matched to a gene; V was cut back by 1 base and J by 0 bases. Germline assignment: CDR1 MNHEY and CDR2 SVGAGI. The CDR3 has 16 residues. This chain's CDR3 is CASSYLIGQGSYEQYF. In DNA form, the CDR3 reads TGTGCCAGCAGTTACTTGATAGGACAGGGCTCCTACGAGCAGTACTTC.

On this clone itself: The sample carries other DNA sequences with the same CDR3. V gene TRBV6-5 combines with J gene TRBJ1-1; D not resolved. Trimming left V 5 bases short and J 0 bases short, with 7 bases between. The CDR3 has 13 residues. Germline assignment: CDR1 MNHEY and CDR2 SVGAGI. The CDR3: CASSRGMNTEAFF. CDR3 in DNA: TGTGCCAGCAGTCGCGGGATGAACACTGAAGCTTTCTTT.

This chain connects TRBV28 to TRBJ2-7; 7 bases line up with TRBD2. Losses at the gene ends were 5 bases for V and 1 base for J; bases not matched to a gene: 8. The germline V gene encodes CDR1 MDHEN and CDR2 SYDVKM. There are 15 residues in the CDR3. CDR3 nucleotide sequence: TGTGCCAGCAGTCCGTGGGAGGGACTTTCCTACGAGCAGTACTTC. Residues: CASSPWEGLSYEQYF.

The V call is TRBV7-8, the J call TRBJ2-3, with D hard to call. V lost 0 bases and J lost 0, with 13 bases in between. CDR1 is SGHVS and CDR2 is FQNEAQ in the germline V gene. The CDR3 consists of 17 residues. The CDR3 loop reads CASSLAISEKSTDTQYF. The CDR3 DNA reads TGTGCCAGCAGCTTAGCTATATCGGAGAAGAGCACAGATACGCAGTATTTT.

V usage is TRBV28 and J usage is TRBJ1-5; TRBD1 matches at 12 bases. With 8 bases clipped from V and 5 bases from J, the junction kept 7 bases outside the gene matches. Per germline, CDR1 MDHEN and CDR2 SYDVKM. There are 15 residues in the CDR3. The DNA of the CDR3 is TGTGCCAGCGGCTTAGGGACAGGGGGCGATCAGCCCCAGCATTTT. Protein sequence: CASGLGTGGDQPQHF.

On this clone itself: The same CDR3 arises from other DNA sequences in this sample as well. This chain links TRBV29-1 with TRBJ2-7; maybe TRBD1 (5 bases). The length of the CDR3 is 11 residues. The V end lost 4 bases, the J end lost 2 bases, and 6 bases lay between the germline ends. Looked up from germline, CDR1 is SQVTM and CDR2 is ANQGSEA. The CDR3 region is CSVGGPYEQYF. The CDR3 DNA follows: TGCAGCGTTGGGGGCCCCTACGAGCAGTACTTC.

The chain recombines TRBV7-2 with TRBJ2-3; 8 positions agree with TRBD1. The CDR3 contains 18 residues. Germline CDR1 SGHTA, CDR2 FQGNSA. Trimming at V came to 7 bases and at J to 5 bases, leaving 20 bases not matched to a gene. The DNA of the CDR3 is TGTGCCAGCACCTACTGGCCCGGACAGGGCCTCGGCGGAGATACGCAGTATTTT. It translates to CASTYWPGQGLGGDTQYF. Combining the CDR3 with reference TRBV7-2 and TRBJ2-3 gives the whole variable domain GAGVSQSPSNKVTEKGKDVELRCDPISGHTALYWYRQSLGQGLEFLIYFQGNSAPDKSGLPSDRFSAERTGGSVSTLTIQRTQQEDSAVYLCASTYWPGQGLGGDTQYFGPGTRLTVL.

The V call is TRBV5-1, the J call TRBJ2-1; TRBD1 might be the D (5 bases). With 2 bases removed from V and 0 bases from J, the gap between germline ends came to 9 bases. Germline V CDR1 and CDR2: SGHRS, YFSETQ. The CDR3 extends over 15 amino acids. The CDR3: CASSFRQSSYNEQFF. The CDR3 DNA follows: TGCGCCAGCAGCTTTAGACAGAGCTCCTACAATGAGCAGTTCTTC.

The chain has TRBV5-6 and TRBJ2-2; 9 nucleotides line up with TRBD1. Germline assignment: CDR1 SGHDT and CDR2 YYEEEE. V lost 0 bases to trimming and J lost 7 bases; unmatched junction nucleotides: 7. This CDR3 comprises 16 residues. The CDR3 protein is CASSLGDRAEDGELFF. The CDR3 bases are TGTGCCAGCAGCTTGGGGGACAGGGCGGAAGACGGGGAGCTGTTTTTT. Drawing the rest from reference TRBV5-6 and TRBJ2-2, the complete variable domain is DAGVTQSPTHLIKTRGQQVTLRCSPKSGHDTVSWYQQALGQGPQFIFQYYEEEERQRGNFPDRFSGHQFPNYSSELNVNALLLGDSALYLCASSLGDRAEDGELFFGEGSRLTVL.

Concerning this clone: Other nucleotide sequences in the sample specify the same CDR3. V and J are TRBV5-1 and TRBJ1-1, with D perhaps matching TRBD1 (6 bases). Germline CDR1 SGHRS, CDR2 YFSETQ. The V end was cut by 2 bases, the J end by 3 bases, with 11 bases between. The CDR3 is 14 residues long. CDR3 sequence (DNA): TGCGCCAGCAGCTTACTAGGGGGGGACACTGAAGCTTTCTTT. Translated: CASSLLGGDTEAFF.

This chain connects TRBV5-4 to TRBJ2-7; D could derive from TRBD1 or TRBD2 (6 bases each). Trimming left V 0 bases short and J 6 bases short, with 19 bases between. This CDR3 region has 16 residues. Germline V gives CDR1 SGHNT, CDR2 YYREEE (reference sequence). In DNA form, the CDR3 reads TGTGCCAGCAGCTTGGTCACGGGGGCCATAAACAGCGAGCAGTACTTC. Its protein product is CASSLVTGAINSEQYF. Full variable domain (rest looked up from reference TRBV5-4 and TRBJ2-7): ETGVTQSPTHLIKTRGQQVTLRCSSQSGHNTVSWYQQALGQGPQFIFQYYREEENGRGNFPPRFSGLQFPNYSSELNVNALELDDSALYLCASSLVTGAINSEQYFGPGTRLTVT.

This chain joins TRBV5-1 and TRBJ2-3; tentative D call: TRBD2 (5 bases). CDR1 and CDR2 from the germline V gene are SGHRS and YFSETQ. CDR3 length equals 14 residues. The V gene lost 3 bases and the J gene lost 3 bases, with 11 bases spanning the gap. The CDR3 protein is CASSSDGETDTQYF. The CDR3, as DNA: TGCGCCAGCAGCTCCGATGGGGAGACAGATACGCAGTATTTT. Drawing the rest from reference TRBV5-1 and TRBJ2-3, the complete variable domain is KAGVTQTPRYLIKTRGQQVTLSCSPISGHRSVSWYQQTPGQGLQFLFEYFSETQRNKGNFPGRFSGRQFSNSRSEMNVSTLELGDSALYLCASSSDGETDTQYFGPGTRLTVL.

The genes are TRBV28 and TRBJ2-5; TRBD2 matches at 14 bases. This CDR3 is built from 15 residues. V was clipped by 5 bases and J by 5 bases; unmatched bases: 4. CDR1 and CDR2 from the germline V gene are MDHEN and SYDVKM. The DNA for the CDR3 is TGTGCCAGCAGTCAGGGACTAGCGGGAGTGGAGACCCAGTACTTC. This sequence encodes CASSQGLAGVETQYF.

The chain has TRBV7-9 and TRBJ2-7; 14 bases align to TRBD2. After removal of 5 bases from V and 0 bases from J, the junction contained 6 bases not matched to a gene. Germline values: CDR1 SEHNR, CDR2 FQNEAQ (reference sequence). The CDR3 has 17 amino acids. This chain's CDR3 is CASSRRLAGGPSYEQYF. The CDR3 DNA reads as TGTGCCAGCAGCCGTCGACTAGCGGGAGGGCCCTCCTACGAGCAGTACTTC.

The sample holds one count of this clone. CDR3 amino acids: CASSRSGTDSYEQYF. In DNA form, the CDR3 reads TGTGCCAGCTCACGTTCCGGGACGGATTCCTACGAGCAGTACTTC. The V and J genes are TRBV18 and TRBJ2-7, with D perhaps TRBD1 or TRBD2 (5 bases each). The germline V gene has CDR1 KGHSH and CDR2 LQKENI. The CDR3 spans 15 residues. V dropped 4 bases and J dropped 1 base, with 14 bases sitting between them.

A word on this clone: At the DNA level, this CDR3 is encoded by other sequences in the same sample as well. The chain employs TRBV30 and TRBJ2-3; the match to TRBD2 covers 8 bases. V was clipped by 3 bases and J by 0 bases; unmatched bases: 8. The germline gives CDR1 GTSNPN, CDR2 SVGIG (reference sequence). CDR3 length: 16 amino acids. Here the CDR3 DNA reads TGTGCCTGGAGCCTTGGGCTAGCGGGCAGCACAGATACGCAGTATTTT. Translation: CAWSLGLAGSTDTQYF.

This clone was observed a single time. The CDR3 DNA follows: TGCGCCAGCAGCCACGGACGTGGTATCGAATTTGGCAATGAGCAGTTCTTC. Translation: CASSHGRGIEFGNEQFF. The chain joins TRBV4-3 to TRBJ2-1; the D is unclear. Trimming shortened V by 3 bases and J by 6 bases, and 21 bases separated the two germline ends. There are 17 residues in the CDR3. CDR1 is LGHNA and CDR2 is YSLEER in the germline V gene.

About this clone: Other DNA sequences in the same sample also yield this CDR3. The chain couples TRBV28 to TRBJ2-7; D is undetermined. Looked up from germline, CDR1 is MDHEN and CDR2 is SYDVKM. The CDR3 consists of 12 residues. V lost 6 bases and J lost 1, with 7 bases in between. Here the CDR3 DNA reads TGTGCCAGCAGCCGAGATTCCTACGAGCAGTACTTC. Its translation is CASSRDSYEQYF. Based on the CDR3 plus reference TRBV28 and TRBJ2-7, the full variable domain is DVKVTQSSRYLVKRTGEKVFLECVQDMDHENMFWYRQDPGLGLRLIYFSYDVKMKEKGDIPEGYSVSREKKERFSLILESASTNQTSMYLCASSRDSYEQYFGPGTRLTVT.

The J gene is TRBJ2-3, the V gene TRBV4-3, with no clear D. The CDR3 contains 15 residues. The germline CDR1 and CDR2 sequences are LGHNA and YSLEER. The V end was cut by 1 base, the J end by 0 bases, with 8 bases between. CDR3: CASSQVGRSTDTQYF. The CDR3 region has the DNA TGCGCCAGCAGCCAAGTGGGCAGGAGCACAGATACGCAGTATTTT.

The chain joins TRBV12-2 to TRBJ2-1; TRBD2 was called by the table and not checked on the DNA. TRBV12-2 is reported as a pseudogene. This CDR3 is 12 amino acids long. CDR3 amino acids: CASRERGNEQFF. As DNA, the CDR3 is TGTGCAAGTCGCGAGCGCGGAAATGAGCAGTTCTTC.

The chain is built from TRBV9 and TRBJ1-2, with 7 bases lining up with TRBD1. Germline assignment: CDR1 SGDLS and CDR2 YYNGEE. V lost 0 bases, J lost 0 bases, and 5 bases stayed unmatched. The CDR3 covers 16 residues. The CDR3 is CASSVASGTANYGYTF. The CDR3 region has the DNA TGTGCCAGCAGCGTAGCTAGCGGGACAGCTAACTATGGCTACACCTTC.

V and J are TRBV29-1 and TRBJ2-1; perhaps TRBD1 as D (6 bases). CDR1 and CDR2 from the germline V gene are SQVTM and ANQGSEA. CDR3 length: 11 residues. The V and J ends lost 5 bases and 9 bases respectively, with 11 bases between them. Written as DNA, the CDR3 is TGCAGCGTTCAACAGGGCGGTGAGCAGTTCTTC. Amino acids: CSVQQGGEQFF.

V and J are TRBV18 and TRBJ2-1, with TRBD1 matching over 9 bases. J was trimmed by 0 bases and V by 3 bases; bases with no gene match: 15. Germline V gives CDR1 KGHSH, CDR2 LQKENI. The CDR3 totals 20 residues. In DNA form, the CDR3 reads TGTGCCAGCTCACCCCGGTCCACAGGGGGCAGCGACAGCTCCTACAATGAGCAGTTCTTC. Translated, it gives CASSPRSTGGSDSSYNEQFF.

The V and J genes are TRBV7-9 and TRBJ2-3; unclear D gene. Germline loops: CDR1 SEHNR, CDR2 FQNEAQ (reference sequence). The CDR3 length is 14 residues. The V gene lost 1 base and the J gene lost 2 bases, with 7 bases spanning the gap. The CDR3 loop is CASSLGVNTDTQYF. The CDR3 DNA is TGTGCCAGCAGCTTAGGGGTCAACACAGATACGCAGTATTTT.

V and J are TRBV5-5 and TRBJ2-1, with 7 positions matching TRBD2. CDR1 and CDR2 (germline): SGHKS, YYEKEE (reference sequence). This CDR3 spans 16 amino acids. V lost 0 bases to trimming and J lost 2 bases; unmatched junction nucleotides: 5. CDR3 nucleotides: TGTGCCAGCAGCTTGGGGGTGGGAGGGCCCTACAATGAGCAGTTCTTC. Translating gives CASSLGVGGPYNEQFF.